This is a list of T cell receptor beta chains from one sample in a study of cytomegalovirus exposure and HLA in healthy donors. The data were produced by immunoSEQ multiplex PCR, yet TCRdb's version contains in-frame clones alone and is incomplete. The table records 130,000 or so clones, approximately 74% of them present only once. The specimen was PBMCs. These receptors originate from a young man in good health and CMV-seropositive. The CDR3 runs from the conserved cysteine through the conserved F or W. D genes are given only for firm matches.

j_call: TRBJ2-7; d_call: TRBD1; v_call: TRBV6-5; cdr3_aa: CASSYVGQGGEQYF
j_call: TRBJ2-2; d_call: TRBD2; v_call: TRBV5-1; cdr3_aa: CASSLNSGEWELFF
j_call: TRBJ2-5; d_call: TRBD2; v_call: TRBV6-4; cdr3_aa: CASSEGLAGGETQYF
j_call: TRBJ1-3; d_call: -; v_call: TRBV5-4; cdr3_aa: CASSSLGASGNTIYF
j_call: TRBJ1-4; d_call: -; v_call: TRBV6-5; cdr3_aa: CASTQRGEKLFF
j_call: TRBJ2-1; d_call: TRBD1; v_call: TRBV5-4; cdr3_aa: CASSKDRGGSYNEQFF
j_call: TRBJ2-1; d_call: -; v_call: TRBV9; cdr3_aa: CASSATSSYNEQFF
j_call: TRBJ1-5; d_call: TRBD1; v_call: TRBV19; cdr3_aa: CASSSDRVGRNQPQHF
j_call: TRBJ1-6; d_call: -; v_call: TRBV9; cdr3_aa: CASSNNRDSPLHF
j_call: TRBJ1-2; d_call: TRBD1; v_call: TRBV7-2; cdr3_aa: CASSLAPPIGQGANYGYTF
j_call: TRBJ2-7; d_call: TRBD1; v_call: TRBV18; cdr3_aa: CASSPRTGEEQYF
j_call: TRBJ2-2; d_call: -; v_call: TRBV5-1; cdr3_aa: CASSSGTQGLRELFF
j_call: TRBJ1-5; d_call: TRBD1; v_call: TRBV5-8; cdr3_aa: CASSRTGSNQPQHF
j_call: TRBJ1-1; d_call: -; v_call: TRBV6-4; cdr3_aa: CARNTGRGTEAFF
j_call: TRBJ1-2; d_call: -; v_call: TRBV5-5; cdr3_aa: CASSLAVGYGYTF
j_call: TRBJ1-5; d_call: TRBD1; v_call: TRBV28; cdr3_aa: CASSVQGAGGQPQHF
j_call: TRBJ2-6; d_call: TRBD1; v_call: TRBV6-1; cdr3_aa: CASSRPGTGNVLTF
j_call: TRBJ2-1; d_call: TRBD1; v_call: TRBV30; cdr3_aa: CARRGPPGEQFF
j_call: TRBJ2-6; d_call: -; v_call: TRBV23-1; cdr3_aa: CASSPRGANVLTF
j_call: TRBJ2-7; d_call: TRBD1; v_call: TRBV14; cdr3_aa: CASSRYKGAGEQYF
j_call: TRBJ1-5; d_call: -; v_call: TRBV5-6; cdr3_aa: CASSLGAIYGQPQHF